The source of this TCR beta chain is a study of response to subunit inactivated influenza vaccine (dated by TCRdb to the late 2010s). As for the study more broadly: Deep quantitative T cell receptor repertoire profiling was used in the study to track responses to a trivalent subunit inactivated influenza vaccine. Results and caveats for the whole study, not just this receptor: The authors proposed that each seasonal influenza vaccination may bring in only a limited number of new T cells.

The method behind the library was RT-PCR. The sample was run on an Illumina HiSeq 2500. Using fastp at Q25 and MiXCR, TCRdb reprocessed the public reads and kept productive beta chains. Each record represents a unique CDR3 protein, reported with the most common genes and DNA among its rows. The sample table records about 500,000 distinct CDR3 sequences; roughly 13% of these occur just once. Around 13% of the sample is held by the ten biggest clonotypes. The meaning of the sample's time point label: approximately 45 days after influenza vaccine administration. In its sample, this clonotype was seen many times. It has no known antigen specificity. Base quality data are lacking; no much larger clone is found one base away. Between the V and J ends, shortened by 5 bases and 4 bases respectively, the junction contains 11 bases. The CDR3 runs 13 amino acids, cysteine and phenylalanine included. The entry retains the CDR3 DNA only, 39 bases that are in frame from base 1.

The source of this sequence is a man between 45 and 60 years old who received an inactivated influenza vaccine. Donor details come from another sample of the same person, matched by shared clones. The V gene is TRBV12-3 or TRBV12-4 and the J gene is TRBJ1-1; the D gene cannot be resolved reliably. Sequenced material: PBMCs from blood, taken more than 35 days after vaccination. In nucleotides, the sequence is TGTGCCAGCAGTCAATGGTCGGGCACTGAAGCTTTCTTT. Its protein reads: CASSQWSGTEAFF.